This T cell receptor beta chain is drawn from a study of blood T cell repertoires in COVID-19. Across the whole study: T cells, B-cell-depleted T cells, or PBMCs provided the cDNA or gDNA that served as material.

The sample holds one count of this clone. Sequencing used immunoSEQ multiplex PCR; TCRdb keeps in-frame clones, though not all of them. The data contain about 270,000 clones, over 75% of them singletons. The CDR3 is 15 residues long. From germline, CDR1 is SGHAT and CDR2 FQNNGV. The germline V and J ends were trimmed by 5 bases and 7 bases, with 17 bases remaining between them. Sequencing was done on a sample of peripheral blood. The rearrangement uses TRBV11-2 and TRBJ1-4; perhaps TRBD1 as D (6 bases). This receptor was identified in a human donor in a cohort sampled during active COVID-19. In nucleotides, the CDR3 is TGTGCCAGCAGCCATTACAGGGAAGGGAGTGAAAAACTGTTTTTT. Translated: CASSHYREGSEKLFF. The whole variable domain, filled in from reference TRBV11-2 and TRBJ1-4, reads EAGVAQSPRYKIIEKRQSVAFWCNPISGHATLYWYQQILGQGPKLLIQFQNNGVVDDSQLPKDRFSAERLKGVDSTLKIQPAKLEDSAVYLCASSHYREGSEKLFFGSGTQLSVL.